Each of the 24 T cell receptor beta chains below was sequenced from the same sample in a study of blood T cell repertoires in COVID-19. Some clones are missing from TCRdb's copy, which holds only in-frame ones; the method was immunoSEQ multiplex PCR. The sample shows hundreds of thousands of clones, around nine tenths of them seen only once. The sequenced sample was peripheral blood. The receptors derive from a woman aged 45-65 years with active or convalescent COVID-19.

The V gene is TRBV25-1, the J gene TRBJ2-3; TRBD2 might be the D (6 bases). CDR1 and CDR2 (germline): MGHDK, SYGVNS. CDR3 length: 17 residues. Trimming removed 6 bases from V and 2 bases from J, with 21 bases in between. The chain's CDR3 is CASSPYPLALSTDTQYF. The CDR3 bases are TGTGCCAGCAGCCCCTACCCTCTAGCGCTGTCCACAGATACGCAGTATTTT.

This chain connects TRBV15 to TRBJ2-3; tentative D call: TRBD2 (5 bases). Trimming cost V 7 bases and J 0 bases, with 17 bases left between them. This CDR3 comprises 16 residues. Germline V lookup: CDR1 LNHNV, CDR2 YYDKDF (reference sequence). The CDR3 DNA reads TGTGCCACCATTAACAGCAGGACTGTCAGCACAGATACGCAGTATTTT. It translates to CATINSRTVSTDTQYF.

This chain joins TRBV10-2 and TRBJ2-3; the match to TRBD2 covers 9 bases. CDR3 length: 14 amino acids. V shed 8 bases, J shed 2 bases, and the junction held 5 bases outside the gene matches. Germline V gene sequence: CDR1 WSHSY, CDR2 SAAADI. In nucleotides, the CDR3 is TGCGCCAGCTGTGGCGGGAGGGACACAGATACGCAGTATTTT. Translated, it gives CASCGGRDTDTQYF.

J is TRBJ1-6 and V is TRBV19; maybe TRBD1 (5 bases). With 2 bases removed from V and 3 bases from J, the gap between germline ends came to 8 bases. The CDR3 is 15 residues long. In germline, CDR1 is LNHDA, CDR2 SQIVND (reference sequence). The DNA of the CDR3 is TGTGCCAGTAGTATATCCGACAGCTATAATTCACCCCTCCACTTT. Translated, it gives CASSISDSYNSPLHF.

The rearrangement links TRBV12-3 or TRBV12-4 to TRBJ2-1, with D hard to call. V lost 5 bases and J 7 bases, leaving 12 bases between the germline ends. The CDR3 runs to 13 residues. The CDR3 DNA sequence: TGTGCCAGCAGTGGTAGAGCTTTGAATGAGCAGTTCTTC. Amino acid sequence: CASSGRALNEQFF.

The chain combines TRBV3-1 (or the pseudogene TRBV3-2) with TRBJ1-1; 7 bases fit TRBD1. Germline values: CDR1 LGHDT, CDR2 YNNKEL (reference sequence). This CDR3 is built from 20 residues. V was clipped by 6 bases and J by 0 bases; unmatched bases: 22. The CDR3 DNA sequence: TGTGCCAGCAGTCGTATGCCGGGACAGATAACCCCAATCATGAACACTGAAGCTTTCTTT. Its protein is CASSRMPGQITPIMNTEAFF.

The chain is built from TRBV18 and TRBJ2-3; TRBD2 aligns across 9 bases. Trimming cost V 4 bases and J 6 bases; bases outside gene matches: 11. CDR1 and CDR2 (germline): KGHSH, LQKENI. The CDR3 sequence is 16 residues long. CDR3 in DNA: TGTGCCAGCTCACTTCTAGCGGGATCCACCGTGGATACGCAGTATTTT. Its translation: CASSLLAGSTVDTQYF.

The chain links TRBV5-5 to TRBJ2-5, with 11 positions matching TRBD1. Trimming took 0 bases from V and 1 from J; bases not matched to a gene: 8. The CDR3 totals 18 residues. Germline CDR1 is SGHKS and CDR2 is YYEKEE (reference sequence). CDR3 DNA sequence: TGTGCCAGCAGCTTGGAAAGGACAGGGGGCCTTTTCCAAGAGACCCAGTACTTC. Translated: CASSLERTGGLFQETQYF.

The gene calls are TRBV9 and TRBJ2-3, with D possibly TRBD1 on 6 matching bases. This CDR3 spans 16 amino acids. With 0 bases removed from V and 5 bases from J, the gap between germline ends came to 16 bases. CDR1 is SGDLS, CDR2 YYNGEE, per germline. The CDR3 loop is CASSVGSTGSQDTQYF. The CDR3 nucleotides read TGTGCCAGCAGCGTAGGGTCAACAGGGTCGCAAGATACGCAGTATTTT.

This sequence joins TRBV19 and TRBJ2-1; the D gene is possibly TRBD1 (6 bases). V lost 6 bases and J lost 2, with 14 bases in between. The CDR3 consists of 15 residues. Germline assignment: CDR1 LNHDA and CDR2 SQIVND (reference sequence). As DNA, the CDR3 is TGTGCCAGTAGCCCTGACAGGCCGCCCTACAATGAGCAGTTCTTC. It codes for CASSPDRPPYNEQFF.

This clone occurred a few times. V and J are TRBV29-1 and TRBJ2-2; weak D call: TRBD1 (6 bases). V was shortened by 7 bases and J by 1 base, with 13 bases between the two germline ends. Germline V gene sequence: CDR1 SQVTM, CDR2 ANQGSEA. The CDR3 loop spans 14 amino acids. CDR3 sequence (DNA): TGCAGCGGGACCGGGACACAGAACACCGGGGAGCTGTTTTTT. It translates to CSGTGTQNTGELFF.

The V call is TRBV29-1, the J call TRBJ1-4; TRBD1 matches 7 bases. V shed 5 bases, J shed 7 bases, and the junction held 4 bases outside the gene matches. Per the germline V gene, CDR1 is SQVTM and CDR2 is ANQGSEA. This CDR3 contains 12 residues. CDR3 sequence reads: CSVTSGGEKLFF. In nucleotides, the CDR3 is TGCAGCGTTACGTCAGGGGGTGAAAAACTGTTTTTT.

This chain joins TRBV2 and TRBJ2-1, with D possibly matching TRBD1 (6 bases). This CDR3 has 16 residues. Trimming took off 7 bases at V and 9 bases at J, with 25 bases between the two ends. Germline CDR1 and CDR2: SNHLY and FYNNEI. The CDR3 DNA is TGTGCCAGCAAACATGCCTCAGGGGACAATCAAAGTGAGCAGTTCTTC. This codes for CASKHASGDNQSEQFF.

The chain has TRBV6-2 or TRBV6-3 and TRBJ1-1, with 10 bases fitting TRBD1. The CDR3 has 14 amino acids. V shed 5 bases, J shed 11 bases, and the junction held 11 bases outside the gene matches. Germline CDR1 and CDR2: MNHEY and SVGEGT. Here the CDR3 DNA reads TGTGCCAGCAGTAGACAGGGGGCATTCGCTAGCGCTTTCTTT. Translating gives CASSRQGAFASAFF.

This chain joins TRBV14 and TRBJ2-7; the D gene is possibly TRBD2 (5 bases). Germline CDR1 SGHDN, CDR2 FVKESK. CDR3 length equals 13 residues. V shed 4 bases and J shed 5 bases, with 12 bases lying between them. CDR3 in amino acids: CASSRLDGNEQYF. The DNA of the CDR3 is TGTGCCAGCAGCCGCTTGGACGGGAACGAGCAGTACTTC.

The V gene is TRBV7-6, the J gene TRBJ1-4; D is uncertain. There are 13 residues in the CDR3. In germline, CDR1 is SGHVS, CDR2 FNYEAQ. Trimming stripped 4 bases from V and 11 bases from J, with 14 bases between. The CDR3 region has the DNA TGTGCCAGCAGCTCCCCTCTTGACGGGAAACTGTTTTTT. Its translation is CASSSPLDGKLFF.

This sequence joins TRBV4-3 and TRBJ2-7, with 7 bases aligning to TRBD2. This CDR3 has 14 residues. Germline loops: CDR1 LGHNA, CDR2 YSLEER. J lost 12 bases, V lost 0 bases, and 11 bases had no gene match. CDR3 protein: CASSQDPPGGSLYF. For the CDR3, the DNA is TGCGCCAGCAGCCAAGATCCCCCTGGCGGGAGTCTGTACTTC.

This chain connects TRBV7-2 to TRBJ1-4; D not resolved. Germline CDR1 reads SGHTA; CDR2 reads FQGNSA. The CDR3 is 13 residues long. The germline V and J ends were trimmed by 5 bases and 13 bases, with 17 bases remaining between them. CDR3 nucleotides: TGTGCCAGCAGCCCGGTCCCATCCGGAGGACTGTTTTTT. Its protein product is CASSPVPSGGLFF.

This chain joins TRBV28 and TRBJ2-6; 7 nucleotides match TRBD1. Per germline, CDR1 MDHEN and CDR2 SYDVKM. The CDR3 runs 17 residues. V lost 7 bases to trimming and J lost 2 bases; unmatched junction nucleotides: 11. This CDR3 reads CASTSRRQGAGANVLTF. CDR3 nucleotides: TGTGCCAGCACCTCTCGGAGGCAGGGGGCTGGGGCCAACGTCCTGACTTTC.

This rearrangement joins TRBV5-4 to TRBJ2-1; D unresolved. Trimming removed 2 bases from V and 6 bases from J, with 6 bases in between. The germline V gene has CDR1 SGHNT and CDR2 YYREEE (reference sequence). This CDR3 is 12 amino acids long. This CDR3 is CASSFSGNEQFF. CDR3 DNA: TGTGCCAGCAGCTTTTCAGGCAATGAGCAGTTCTTC.

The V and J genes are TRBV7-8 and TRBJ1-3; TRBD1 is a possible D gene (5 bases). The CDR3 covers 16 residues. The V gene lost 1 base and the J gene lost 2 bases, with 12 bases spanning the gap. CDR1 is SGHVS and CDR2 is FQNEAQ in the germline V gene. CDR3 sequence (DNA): TGTGCCAGCAGCTTAGGAGCCGGGGGGGCTGGAAACACCATATATTTT. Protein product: CASSLGAGGAGNTIYF.

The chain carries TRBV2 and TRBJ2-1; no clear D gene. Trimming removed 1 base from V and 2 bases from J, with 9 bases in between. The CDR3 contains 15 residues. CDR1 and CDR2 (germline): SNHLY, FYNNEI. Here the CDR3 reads CASSEGLLPYNEQFF. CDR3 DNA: TGTGCCAGCAGTGAAGGACTTTTACCCTACAATGAGCAGTTCTTC.

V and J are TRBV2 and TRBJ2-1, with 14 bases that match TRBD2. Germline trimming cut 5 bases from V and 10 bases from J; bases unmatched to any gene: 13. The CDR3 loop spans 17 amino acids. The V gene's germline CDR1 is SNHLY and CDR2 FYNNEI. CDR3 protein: CASSITGTSGSRGEQFF. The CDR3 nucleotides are TGTGCCAGCAGTATCACCGGGACTAGCGGGAGCCGGGGGGAGCAGTTCTTC.

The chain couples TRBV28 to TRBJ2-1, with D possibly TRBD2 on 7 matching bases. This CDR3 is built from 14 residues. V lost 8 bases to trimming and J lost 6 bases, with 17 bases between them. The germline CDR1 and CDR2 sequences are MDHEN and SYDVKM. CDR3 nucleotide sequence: TGTGCCAGCGGGGGGGCAGGAAGTAGCAATGAGCAGTTCTTC. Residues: CASGGAGSSNEQFF.